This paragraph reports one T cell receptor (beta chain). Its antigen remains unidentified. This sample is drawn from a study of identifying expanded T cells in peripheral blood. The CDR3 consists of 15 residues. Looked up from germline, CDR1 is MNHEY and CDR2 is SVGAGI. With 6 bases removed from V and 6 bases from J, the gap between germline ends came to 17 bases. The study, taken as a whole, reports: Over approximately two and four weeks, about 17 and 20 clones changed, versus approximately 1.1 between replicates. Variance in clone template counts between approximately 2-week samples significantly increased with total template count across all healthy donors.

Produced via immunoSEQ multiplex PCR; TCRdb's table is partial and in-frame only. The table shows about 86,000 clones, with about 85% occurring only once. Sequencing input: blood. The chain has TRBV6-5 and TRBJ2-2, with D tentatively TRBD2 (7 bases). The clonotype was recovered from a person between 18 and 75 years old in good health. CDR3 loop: CASRPKGGGPGELFF. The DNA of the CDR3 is TGTGCCAGCAGACCCAAGGGGGGGGGCCCCGGGGAGCTGTTTTTT.